This T cell receptor (beta chain) was recovered during a study of blood T cell repertoires in COVID-19. Study summary: Researchers got acute and convalescent COVID-19 samples from the United States, Italy and Spain. The cDNA or gDNA used as material had been derived from T cells, B-cell-depleted T cells, or PBMCs.

As originally analysed: Amplification of reference gene primers provided the estimated nucleated cell counts. The repertoire was sequenced with immunoSEQ multiplex PCR; TCRdb's copy has only in-frame clones and lacks some. The V and J calls and the clone size are those of that table, but D and trimming were determined from the DNA. Of roughly 60,000 clones listed, about four fifths are singletons. The CDR3 runs to 13 residues. Trimming stripped 2 bases from V and 7 bases from J, with 11 bases between. The source is a human donor in a cohort sampled during active or convalescent COVID-19. Material for sequencing was peripheral blood. J is TRBJ1-1 and V is TRBV23-1; D unclear. TRBV23-1 is an open reading frame whose function is uncertain. The CDR3, as DNA: TGCGCCAGCAGTCAACTTCGGGTCCTTGAAGCTTTCTTT. This encodes CASSQLRVLEAFF.